This T cell receptor beta chain was recorded in a study of T-cell reconstitution after alpha-beta-depleted transplantation in children. The study's findings and limits: Two months or so post-transplant, alpha-beta T cells reportedly derived from several hundred expanded graft clones. Surviving recipient cells, namely T cells and thymic progenitors, were the source of high day-60 TCRbeta diversity in some patients. After one year, T-cell counts and TCRbeta diversity mostly came from new T cells.

This CDR3 is built from 17 residues. The germline V gene has CDR1 ENHRY and CDR2 SYGVKD. Trimming at V came to 4 bases and at J to 3 bases, leaving 11 bases not matched to a gene. Unique molecular identifiers were incorporated during preparation of the TCRbeta library. MiXCR, run by TCRdb on the PCR reads, gives a single entry per CDR3 protein. Of 80,000 or so distinct CDR3 sequences in the sample, roughly an eighth were seen once. This clonotype has a handful of counts. Its antigen remains unidentified. The sequence was obtained from a male patient between 2 and 10 years old who had a stem cell transplant for acute lymphoblastic leukemia, so the T cells may come from the graft donor. This chain links TRBV10-3 with TRBJ2-3, with TRBD2 identical over 9 bases. Sequenced material: PBMCs, mostly from graft donor cells, taken 180 days after TCRalphabeta/CD19-depleted stem cell transplant. CDR3: CAISGVGSGSATDTQYF. The CDR3, as DNA: TGTGCCATCAGTGGAGTTGGTAGCGGGAGTGCTACAGATACGCAGTATTTT.